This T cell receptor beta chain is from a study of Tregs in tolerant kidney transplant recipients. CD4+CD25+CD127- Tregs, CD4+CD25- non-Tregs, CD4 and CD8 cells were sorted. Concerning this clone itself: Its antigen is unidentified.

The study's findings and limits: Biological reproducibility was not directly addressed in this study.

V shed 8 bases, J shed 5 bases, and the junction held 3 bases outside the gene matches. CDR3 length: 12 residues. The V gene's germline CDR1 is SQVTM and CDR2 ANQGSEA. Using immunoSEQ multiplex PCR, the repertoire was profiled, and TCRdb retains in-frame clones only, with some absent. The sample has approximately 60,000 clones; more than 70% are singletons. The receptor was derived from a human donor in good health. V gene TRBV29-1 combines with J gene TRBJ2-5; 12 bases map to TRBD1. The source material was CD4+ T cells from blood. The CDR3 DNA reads TGCAGCTGGGGACAGGGGGCGGAGACCCAGTACTTC. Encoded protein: CSWGQGAETQYF.